These 2 T cell receptor beta chains came from one sample sequenced in a study of T cell responses to AZD1222 COVID-19 vaccine. Measured with immunoSEQ multiplex PCR; TCRdb has only the in-frame clones, and not every one. The sample includes about 140,000 clones, just over 90% of them seen just once. Here the sequenced sample was peripheral blood, taken on day 0 of AZD1222 vaccination. These receptors all come from an adult in good health.

This chain's CDR3 is CASSPLGAATGELFF. CDR3 DNA sequence: TGTGCCAGCTCACCATTGGGGGCGGCCACCGGGGAGCTGTTTTTT. This chain uses TRBV18 with TRBJ2-2; possible D gene TRBD1, 6 bases. CDR1 KGHSH and CDR2 LQKENI come from the germline V gene. Trimming took off 2 bases at V and 4 bases at J, with 11 bases between the two ends. CDR3 length: 15 amino acids.

The chain recombines TRBV30 with TRBJ2-3; TRBD2 aligns across 7 bases. V lost 2 bases, J lost 3 bases, and 11 bases stayed unmatched. Germline V gene data show CDR1 as GTSNPN and CDR2 as SVGIG (reference sequence). The CDR3 loop spans 16 amino acids. The CDR3 coding sequence is TGTGCCTGGAGTCGGATAGGGGACTACAATACAGATACGCAGTATTTT. Translation gives CAWSRIGDYNTDTQYF.